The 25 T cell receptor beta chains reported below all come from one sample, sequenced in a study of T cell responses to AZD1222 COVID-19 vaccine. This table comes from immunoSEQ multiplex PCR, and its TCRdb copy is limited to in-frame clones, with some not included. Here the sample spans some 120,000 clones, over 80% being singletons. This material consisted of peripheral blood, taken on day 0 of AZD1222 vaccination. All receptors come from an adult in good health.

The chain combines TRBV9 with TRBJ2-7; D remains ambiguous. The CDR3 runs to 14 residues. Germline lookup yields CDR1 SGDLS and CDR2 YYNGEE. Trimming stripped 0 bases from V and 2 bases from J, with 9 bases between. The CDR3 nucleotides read TGTGCCAGCAGCGTAGATCCTGTTCCCTACGAGCAGTACTTC. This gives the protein CASSVDPVPYEQYF.

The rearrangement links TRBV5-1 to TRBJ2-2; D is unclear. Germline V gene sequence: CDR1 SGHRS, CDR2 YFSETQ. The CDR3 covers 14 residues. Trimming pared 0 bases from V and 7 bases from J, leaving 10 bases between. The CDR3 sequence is CASSLDGYFGELFF. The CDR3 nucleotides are TGCGCCAGCAGCTTGGATGGGTACTTCGGGGAGCTGTTTTTT.

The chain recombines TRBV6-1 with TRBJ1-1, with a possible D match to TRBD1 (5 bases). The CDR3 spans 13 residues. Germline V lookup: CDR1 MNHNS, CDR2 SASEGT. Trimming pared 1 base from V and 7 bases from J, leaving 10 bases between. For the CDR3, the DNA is TGTGCCAGCAGTGAAGGACAAGGGGATGAAGCTTTCTTT. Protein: CASSEGQGDEAFF.

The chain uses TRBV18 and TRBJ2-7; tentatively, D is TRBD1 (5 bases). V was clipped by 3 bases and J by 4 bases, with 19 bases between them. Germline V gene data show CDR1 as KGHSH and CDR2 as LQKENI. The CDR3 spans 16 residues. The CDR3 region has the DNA TGTGCCAGCTCACCTTCTTCACGACAGATGCCTTACGAGCAGTACTTC. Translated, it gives CASSPSSRQMPYEQYF.

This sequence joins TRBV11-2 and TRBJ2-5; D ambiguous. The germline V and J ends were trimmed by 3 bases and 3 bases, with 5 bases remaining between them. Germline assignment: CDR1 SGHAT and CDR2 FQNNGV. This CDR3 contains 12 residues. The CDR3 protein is CASSFPEETQYF. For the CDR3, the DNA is TGTGCCAGCAGCTTCCCAGAAGAGACCCAGTACTTC.

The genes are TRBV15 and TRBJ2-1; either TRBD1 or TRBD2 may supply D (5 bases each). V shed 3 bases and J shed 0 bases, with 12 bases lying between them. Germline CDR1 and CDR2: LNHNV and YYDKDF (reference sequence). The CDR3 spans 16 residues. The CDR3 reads CATSRWDRSSYNEQFF. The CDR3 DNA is TGTGCCACCAGCAGGTGGGACCGGAGCTCCTACAATGAGCAGTTCTTC. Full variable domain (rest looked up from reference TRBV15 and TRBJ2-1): DAMVIQNPRYQVTQFGKPVTLSCSQTLNHNVMYWYQQKSSQAPKLLFHYYDKDFNNEADTPDNFQSRRPNTSFCFLDIRSPGLGDTAMYLCATSRWDRSSYNEQFFGPGTRLTVL.

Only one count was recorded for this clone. The CDR3 region is CASSSRGGTGRNQPQHF. The DNA of the CDR3 is TGTGCCAGCAGCTCACGTGGGGGGACAGGGCGCAATCAGCCCCAGCATTTT. The chain recombines TRBV5-8 with TRBJ1-5, with TRBD1 matching 9 bases. CDR3 size: 17 residues. Germline CDR1 SGHTS, CDR2 YDEGEE. Trimming took 3 bases from V and 2 from J; bases not matched to a gene: 9.

The CDR3 is CASRPVLADYNEQFF. The DNA of the CDR3 is TGTGCCAGCAGACCGGTACTAGCGGATTACAATGAGCAGTTCTTC. The chain is built from TRBV21-1 and TRBJ2-1; TRBD2, the table's D call, lacks a check against the DNA. TRBV21-1 is shown as a pseudogene. The CDR3 is 15 amino acids.

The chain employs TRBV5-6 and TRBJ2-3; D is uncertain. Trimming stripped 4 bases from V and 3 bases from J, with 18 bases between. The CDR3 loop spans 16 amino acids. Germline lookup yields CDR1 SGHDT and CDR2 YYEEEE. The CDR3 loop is CASSPVRVLWTDTQYF. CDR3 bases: TGTGCCAGCAGCCCCGTTAGGGTATTATGGACAGATACGCAGTATTTT.

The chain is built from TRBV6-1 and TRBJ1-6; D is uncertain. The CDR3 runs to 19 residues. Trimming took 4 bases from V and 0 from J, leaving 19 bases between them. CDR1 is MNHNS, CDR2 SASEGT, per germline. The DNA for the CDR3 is TGTGCCAGCAGTGCCCCAGGACTTCGTCCTAGCTCCTATAATTCACCCCTCCACTTT. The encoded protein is CASSAPGLRPSSYNSPLHF.

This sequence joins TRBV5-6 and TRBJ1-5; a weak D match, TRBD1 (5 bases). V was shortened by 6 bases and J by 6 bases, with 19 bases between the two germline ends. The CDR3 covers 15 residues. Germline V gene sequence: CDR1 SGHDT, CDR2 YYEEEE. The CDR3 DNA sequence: TGTGCCAGCAACCCCCGGGGCCTTTTAGGTCAGCCCCAGCATTTT. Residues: CASNPRGLLGQPQHF. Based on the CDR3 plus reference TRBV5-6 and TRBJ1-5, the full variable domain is DAGVTQSPTHLIKTRGQQVTLRCSPKSGHDTVSWYQQALGQGPQFIFQYYEEEERQRGNFPDRFSGHQFPNYSSELNVNALLLGDSALYLCASNPRGLLGQPQHFGDGTRLSIL.

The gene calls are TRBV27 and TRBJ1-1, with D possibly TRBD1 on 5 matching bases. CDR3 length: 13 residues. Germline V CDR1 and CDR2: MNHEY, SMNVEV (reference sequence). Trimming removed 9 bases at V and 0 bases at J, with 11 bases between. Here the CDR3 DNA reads TGTGCCAGGGGACCCAGGTTGAACACTGAAGCTTTCTTT. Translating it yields CARGPRLNTEAFF.

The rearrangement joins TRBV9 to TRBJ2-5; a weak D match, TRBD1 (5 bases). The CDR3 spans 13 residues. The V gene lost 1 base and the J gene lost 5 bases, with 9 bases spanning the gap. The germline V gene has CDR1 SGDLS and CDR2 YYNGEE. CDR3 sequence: CASSVRGAETQYF. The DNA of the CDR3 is TGTGCCAGCAGCGTAAGGGGTGCGGAGACCCAGTACTTC.

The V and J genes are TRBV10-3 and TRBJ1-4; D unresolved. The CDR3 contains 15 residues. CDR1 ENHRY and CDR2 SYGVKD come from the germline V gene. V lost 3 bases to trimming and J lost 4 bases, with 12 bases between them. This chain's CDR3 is CAISDTAGHNEKLFF. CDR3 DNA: TGTGCCATCAGTGATACAGCTGGCCATAATGAAAAACTGTTTTTT.

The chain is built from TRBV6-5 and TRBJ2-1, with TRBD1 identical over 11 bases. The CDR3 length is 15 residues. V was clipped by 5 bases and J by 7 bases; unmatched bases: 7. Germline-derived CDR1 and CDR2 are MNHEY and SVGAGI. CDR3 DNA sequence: TGTGCCAGCAGTATAGGGACAGGGGGAGGGAATGAGCAGTTCTTC. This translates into CASSIGTGGGNEQFF.

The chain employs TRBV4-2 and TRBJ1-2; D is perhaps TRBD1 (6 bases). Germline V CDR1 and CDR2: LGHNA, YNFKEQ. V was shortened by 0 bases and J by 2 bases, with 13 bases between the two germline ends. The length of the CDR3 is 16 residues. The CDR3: CASSQDPAGENYGYTF. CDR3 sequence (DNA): TGTGCCAGCAGCCAAGACCCCGCAGGGGAGAACTATGGCTACACCTTC.

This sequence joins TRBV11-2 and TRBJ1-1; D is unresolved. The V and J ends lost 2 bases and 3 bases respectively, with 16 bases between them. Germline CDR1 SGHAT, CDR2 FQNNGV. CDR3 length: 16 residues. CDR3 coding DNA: TGTGCCAGCAGCTTAAGTCGAGGGAACGGGCACACTGAAGCTTTCTTT. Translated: CASSLSRGNGHTEAFF.

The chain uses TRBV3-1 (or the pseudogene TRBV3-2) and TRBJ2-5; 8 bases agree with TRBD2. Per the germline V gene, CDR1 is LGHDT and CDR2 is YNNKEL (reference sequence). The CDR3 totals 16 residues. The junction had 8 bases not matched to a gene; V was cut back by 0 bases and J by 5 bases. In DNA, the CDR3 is TGTGCCAGCAGCCAAGAGGCGCGGGAGGTCGTGGAGACCCAGTACTTC. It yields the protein CASSQEAREVVETQYF.

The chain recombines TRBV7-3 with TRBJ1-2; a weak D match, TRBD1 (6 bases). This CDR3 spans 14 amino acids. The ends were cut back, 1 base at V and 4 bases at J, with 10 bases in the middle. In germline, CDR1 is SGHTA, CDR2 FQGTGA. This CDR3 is CASSLNGGSYGYTF. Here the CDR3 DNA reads TGTGCCAGCAGCTTAAACGGGGGCAGCTATGGCTACACCTTC.

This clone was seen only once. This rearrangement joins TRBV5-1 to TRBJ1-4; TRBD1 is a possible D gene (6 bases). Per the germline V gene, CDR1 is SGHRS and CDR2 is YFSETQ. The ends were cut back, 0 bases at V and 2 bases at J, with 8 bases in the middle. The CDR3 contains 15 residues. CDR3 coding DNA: TGCGCCAGCAGCTTGGAGACAGGTACTAATGAAAAACTGTTTTTT. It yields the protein CASSLETGTNEKLFF.

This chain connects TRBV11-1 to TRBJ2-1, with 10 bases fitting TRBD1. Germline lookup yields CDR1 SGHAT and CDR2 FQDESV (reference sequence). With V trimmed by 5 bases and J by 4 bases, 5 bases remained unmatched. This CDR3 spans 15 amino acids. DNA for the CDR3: TGTGCCAGCAGCCCAGCGGGACAGGGGTACAATGAGCAGTTCTTC. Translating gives CASSPAGQGYNEQFF.

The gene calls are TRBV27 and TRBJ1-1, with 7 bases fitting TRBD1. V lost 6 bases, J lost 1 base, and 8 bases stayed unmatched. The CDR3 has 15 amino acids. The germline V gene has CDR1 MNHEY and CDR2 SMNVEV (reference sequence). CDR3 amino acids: CASRETGRGNTEAFF. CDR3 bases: TGTGCCAGCAGGGAGACAGGGAGGGGGAACACTGAAGCTTTCTTT.

This chain's CDR3 is CASSQGKLSPLHF. DNA of the CDR3: TGTGCCAGCAGCCAGGGGAAACTTTCACCCCTCCACTTT. The genes are TRBV3-1 (or the pseudogene TRBV3-2) and TRBJ1-6; unclear D gene. The germline V and J ends were trimmed by 3 bases and 9 bases, with 9 bases remaining between them. This CDR3 has 13 residues. Looked up from germline, CDR1 is LGHDT and CDR2 is YNNKEL (reference sequence).

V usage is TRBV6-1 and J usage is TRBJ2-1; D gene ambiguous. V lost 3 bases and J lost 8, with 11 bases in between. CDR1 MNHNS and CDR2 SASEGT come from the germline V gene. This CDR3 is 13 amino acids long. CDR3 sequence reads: CASSEIRLYEQFF. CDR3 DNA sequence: TGTGCCAGCAGTGAGATAAGGTTATATGAGCAGTTCTTC.

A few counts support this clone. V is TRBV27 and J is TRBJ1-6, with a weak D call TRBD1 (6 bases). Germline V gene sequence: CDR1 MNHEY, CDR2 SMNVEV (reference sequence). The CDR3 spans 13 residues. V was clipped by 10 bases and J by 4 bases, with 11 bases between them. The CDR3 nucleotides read TGTGCCACCTCAGGGGATTATAATTCACCCCTCCACTTT. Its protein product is CATSGDYNSPLHF.